One sample yielded the 15 T cell receptor beta chains listed below, sequenced in a study of blood T cell repertoires in COVID-19. Profiling relied on immunoSEQ multiplex PCR, and the TCRdb table lists in-frame clones only, not all of them. The sample includes 350,000 or so clones, roughly 87% seen only once; the top ten take approximately 1%. Sequences were obtained from PBMCs or T cells enriched from blood (not recorded which). The origin of the receptors is a woman in her twenties or thirties who had recovered from COVID-19.

The V call is TRBV27, the J call TRBJ1-1; 7 bases match TRBD1. The J segment lost 5 bases and the V segment lost 5 bases, leaving 8 bases of the junction unmatched. This CDR3 has 14 amino acids. Germline V gene data show CDR1 as MNHEY and CDR2 as SMNVEV (reference sequence). CDR3 sequence: CASSTNHRGTEAFF. The CDR3 DNA reads as TGTGCCAGCAGTACCAACCACAGGGGTACTGAAGCTTTCTTT.

This rearrangement joins TRBV29-1 to TRBJ1-2; D is perhaps TRBD1 (5 bases). Trimming removed 4 bases at V and 8 bases at J, with 17 bases between. Germline V lookup: CDR1 SQVTM, CDR2 ANQGSEA. The CDR3 has 13 amino acids. CDR3 protein: CSVAGLNQGGYTF. CDR3 DNA sequence: TGCAGCGTTGCGGGTCTTAACCAGGGAGGCTACACCTTC.

V gene TRBV6-2 or TRBV6-3 combines with J gene TRBJ2-7; 7 nucleotides align to TRBD1. V gave up 2 bases and J gave up 5 bases; unmatched junction bases: 6. The CDR3 loop spans 14 amino acids. Germline CDR1 and CDR2: MNHEY and SVGEGT. The CDR3 region is CASSYQGQGDEQYF. The CDR3 DNA reads TGTGCCAGCAGTTACCAGGGGCAGGGGGACGAGCAGTACTTC.

DNA of the CDR3: TGTGCCAGCTCACCGAGGGACATGGGCTCCTACGAGCAGTACTTC. Residues: CASSPRDMGSYEQYF. The rearrangement uses TRBV18 and TRBJ2-7; a weak D match, TRBD1 (6 bases). CDR3 length equals 15 residues. Trimming shortened V by 3 bases and J by 0 bases, and 12 bases separated the two germline ends. Germline loops: CDR1 KGHSH, CDR2 LQKENI. The full variable domain, with the rest looked up from reference TRBV18 and TRBJ2-7, is NAGVMQNPRHLVRRRGQEARLRCSPMKGHSHVYWYRQLPEEGLKFMVYLQKENIIDESGMPKERFSAEFPKEGPSILRIQQVVRGDSAAYFCASSPRDMGSYEQYFGPGTRLTVT.

The chain joins TRBV18 to TRBJ2-7; weak D call: TRBD2 (6 bases). CDR1 and CDR2 (germline): KGHSH, LQKENI. The CDR3 length is 15 residues. V shed 6 bases and J shed 2 bases, with 17 bases lying between them. The CDR3 DNA follows: TGTGCCAGCTCCTCGGGGGATCCGGGGGCCTACGAGCAGTACTTC. This codes for CASSSGDPGAYEQYF. The entire variable domain, with the rest obtained from reference TRBV18 and TRBJ2-7, is as follows: NAGVMQNPRHLVRRRGQEARLRCSPMKGHSHVYWYRQLPEEGLKFMVYLQKENIIDESGMPKERFSAEFPKEGPSILRIQQVVRGDSAAYFCASSSGDPGAYEQYFGPGTRLTVT.

In its sample, this clone was seen once. The V gene is TRBV10-3, the J gene TRBJ2-7, with D maybe TRBD2 (7 bases). Per the germline V gene, CDR1 is ENHRY and CDR2 is SYGVKD. V dropped 10 bases and J dropped 5 bases, with 18 bases sitting between them. This CDR3 is built from 13 residues. CDR3 loop: CATRVGGLDEQYF. The DNA of the CDR3 is TGTGCCACCAGGGTCGGGGGGCTGGACGAGCAGTACTTC.

The chain recombines TRBV9 with TRBJ1-1, with 7 bases matching TRBD1. There are 14 residues in the CDR3. With 0 bases clipped from V and 7 bases from J, the junction kept 6 bases outside the gene matches. Germline V CDR1 and CDR2: SGDLS, YYNGEE. In DNA form, the CDR3 reads TGTGCCAGCAGCGTAGATCCAGGGGGGATTGAAGCTTTCTTT. It is translated as CASSVDPGGIEAFF.

This rearrangement joins TRBV5-1 to TRBJ2-2, with TRBD2 matching over 14 bases. This CDR3 is built from 17 residues. After removal of 4 bases from V and 7 bases from J, the junction contained 9 bases not matched to a gene. Germline lookup yields CDR1 SGHRS and CDR2 YFSETQ. This CDR3 is CASSATTSGGALGELFF. In nucleotides, the CDR3 is TGCGCCAGCAGCGCGACGACTAGCGGGGGGGCCCTCGGGGAGCTGTTTTTT.

The chain couples TRBV21-1 to TRBJ1-4; the listed D gene, TRBD1, was not tested against the DNA. TRBV21-1 is annotated as a pseudogene. The CDR3 totals 16 residues. In nucleotides, the CDR3 is TGTGCCAGCAATCGAACCGGACAGGGGGCGAACGAAAAACTGTTTTTT. This codes for CASNRTGQGANEKLFF.

This chain connects TRBV30 to TRBJ2-2; no reliable D call. Trimming pared 4 bases from V and 4 bases from J, leaving 13 bases between. The CDR3 sequence is 14 residues long. The germline CDR1 and CDR2 sequences are GTSNPN and SVGIG (reference sequence). The CDR3: CAWNLNSGTGELFF. The CDR3 DNA reads as TGTGCCTGGAACCTAAATTCCGGCACCGGGGAGCTGTTTTTT.

This rearrangement joins TRBV2 to TRBJ2-7, with D perhaps matching TRBD1 (6 bases). Between the trimmed V and J ends, which lost 6 bases and 4 bases, there was a span of 7 bases. Germline lookup yields CDR1 SNHLY and CDR2 FYNNEI. CDR3 length: 11 residues. CDR3 amino acids: CASRRGYEQYF. The CDR3 DNA follows: TGTGCCAGCAGAAGGGGGTACGAGCAGTACTTC. Full variable domain (rest looked up from reference TRBV2 and TRBJ2-7): EPEVTQTPSHQVTQMGQEVILRCVPISNHLYFYWYRQILGQKVEFLVSFYNNEISEKSEIFDDQFSVERPDGSNFTLKIRSTKLEDSAMYFCASRRGYEQYFGPGTRLTVT.

The chain is built from TRBV5-1 and TRBJ1-4; the D is unclear. The germline V gene has CDR1 SGHRS and CDR2 YFSETQ. V was cut by 7 bases and J by 4 bases, with 14 bases left in between. CDR3 length equals 14 residues. The CDR3 is CASHAGRVNEKLFF. Here the CDR3 DNA reads TGCGCCAGCCATGCGGGGAGGGTTAATGAAAAACTGTTTTTT.

This clone was found a few times. The chain combines TRBV15 with TRBJ2-2, with D uncertain. Per the germline V gene, CDR1 is LNHNV and CDR2 is YYDKDF (reference sequence). The CDR3 totals 13 residues. V was shortened by 3 bases and J by 7 bases, with 9 bases between the two germline ends. The CDR3 loop reads CATSRVVGGELFF. CDR3 nucleotide sequence: TGTGCCACCAGCAGGGTGGTCGGCGGGGAGCTGTTTTTT. Full variable domain (outside the CDR3, taken from reference TRBV15 and TRBJ2-2): DAMVIQNPRYQVTQFGKPVTLSCSQTLNHNVMYWYQQKSSQAPKLLFHYYDKDFNNEADTPDNFQSRRPNTSFCFLDIRSPGLGDTAMYLCATSRVVGGELFFGEGSRLTVL.

The chain uses TRBV29-1 and TRBJ1-5; the D is unclear. V gave up 0 bases and J gave up 6 bases, with 6 bases separating them. Germline V lookup: CDR1 SQVTM, CDR2 ANQGSEA. There are 12 residues in the CDR3. CDR3 DNA sequence: TGCAGCGTTGAAGACGGCGGTCAGCCCCAGCATTTT. Translation gives CSVEDGGQPQHF.

V and J are TRBV6-2 or TRBV6-3 and TRBJ2-4, with D maybe TRBD1 (6 bases). The V and J ends lost 6 bases and 2 bases respectively, with 11 bases between them. The CDR3 covers 14 residues. The germline V gene encodes CDR1 MNHEY and CDR2 SVGEGT. In DNA form, the CDR3 reads TGTGCCAGCAGCAGCGGACAGTCCAAAAACATTCAGTACTTC. Its translation is CASSSGQSKNIQYF.